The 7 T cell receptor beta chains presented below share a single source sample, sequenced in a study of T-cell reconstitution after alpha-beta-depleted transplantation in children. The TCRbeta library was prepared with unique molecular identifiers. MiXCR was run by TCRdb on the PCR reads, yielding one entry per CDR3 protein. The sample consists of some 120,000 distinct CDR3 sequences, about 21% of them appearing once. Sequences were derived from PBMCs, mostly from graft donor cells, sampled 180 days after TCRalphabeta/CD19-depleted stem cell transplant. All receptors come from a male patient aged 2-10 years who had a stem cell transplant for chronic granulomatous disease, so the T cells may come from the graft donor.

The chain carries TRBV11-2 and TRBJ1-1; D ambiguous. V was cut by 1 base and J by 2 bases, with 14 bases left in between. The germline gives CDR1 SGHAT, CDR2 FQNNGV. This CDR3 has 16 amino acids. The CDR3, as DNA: TGTGCCAGCAGCTTAGTTGCACAGAGACCTAACACTGAAGCTTTCTTT. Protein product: CASSLVAQRPNTEAFF.

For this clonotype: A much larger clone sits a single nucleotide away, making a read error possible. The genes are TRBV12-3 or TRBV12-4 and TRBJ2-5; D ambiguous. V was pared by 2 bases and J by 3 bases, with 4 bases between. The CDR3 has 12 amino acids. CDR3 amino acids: CASSLSEETQYF. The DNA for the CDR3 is TGTGCCAGCAGTTTATCGGAAGAGACCCAGTACTTC.

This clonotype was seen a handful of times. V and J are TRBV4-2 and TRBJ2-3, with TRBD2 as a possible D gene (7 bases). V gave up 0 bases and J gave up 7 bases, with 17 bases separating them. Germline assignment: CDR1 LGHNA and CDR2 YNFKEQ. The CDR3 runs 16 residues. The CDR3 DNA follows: TGTGCCAGCAGCCAAGAACGGGGGGCCCGACTTTATACGCAGTATTTT. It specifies CASSQERGARLYTQYF.

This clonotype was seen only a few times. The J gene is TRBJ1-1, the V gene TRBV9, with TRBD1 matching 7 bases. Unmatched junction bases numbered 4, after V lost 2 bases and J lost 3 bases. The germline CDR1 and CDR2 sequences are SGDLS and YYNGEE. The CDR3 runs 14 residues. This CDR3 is CASSVGQAHTEAFF. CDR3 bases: TGTGCCAGCAGCGTCGGACAGGCTCACACTGAAGCTTTCTTT.

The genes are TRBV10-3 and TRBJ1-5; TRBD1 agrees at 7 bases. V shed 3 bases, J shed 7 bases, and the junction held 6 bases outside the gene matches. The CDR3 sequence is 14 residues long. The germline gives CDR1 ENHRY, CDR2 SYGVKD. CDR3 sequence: CAISDEGAGQPQHF. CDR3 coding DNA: TGTGCCATCAGTGATGAGGGGGCTGGACAGCCCCAGCATTTT.

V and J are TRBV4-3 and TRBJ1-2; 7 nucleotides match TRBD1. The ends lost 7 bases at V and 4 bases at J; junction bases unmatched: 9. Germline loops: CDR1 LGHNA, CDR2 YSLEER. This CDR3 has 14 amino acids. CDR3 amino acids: CASTPGTAIYGYTF. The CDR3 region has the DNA TGCGCCAGCACCCCCGGGACAGCGATCTATGGCTACACCTTC.

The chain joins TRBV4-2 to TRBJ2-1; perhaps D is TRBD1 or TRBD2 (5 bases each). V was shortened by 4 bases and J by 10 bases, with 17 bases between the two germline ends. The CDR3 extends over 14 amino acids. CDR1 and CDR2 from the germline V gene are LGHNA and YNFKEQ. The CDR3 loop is CASSPGTDHYEQFF. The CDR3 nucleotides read TGTGCCAGCAGCCCCGGGACCGACCATTACGAGCAGTTCTTC.